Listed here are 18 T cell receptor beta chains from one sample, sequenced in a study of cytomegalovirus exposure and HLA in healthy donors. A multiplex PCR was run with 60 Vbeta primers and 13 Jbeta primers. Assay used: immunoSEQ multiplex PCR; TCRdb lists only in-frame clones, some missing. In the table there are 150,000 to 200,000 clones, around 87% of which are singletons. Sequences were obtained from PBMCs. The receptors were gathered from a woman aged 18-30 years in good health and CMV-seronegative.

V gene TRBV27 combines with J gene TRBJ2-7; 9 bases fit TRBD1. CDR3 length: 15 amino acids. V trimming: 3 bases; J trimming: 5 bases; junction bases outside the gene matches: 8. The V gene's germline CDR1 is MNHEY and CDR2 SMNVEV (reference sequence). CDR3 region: CASSFTGTGRHEQYF. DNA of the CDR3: TGTGCCAGCAGTTTTACCGGGACAGGGAGACACGAGCAGTACTTC.

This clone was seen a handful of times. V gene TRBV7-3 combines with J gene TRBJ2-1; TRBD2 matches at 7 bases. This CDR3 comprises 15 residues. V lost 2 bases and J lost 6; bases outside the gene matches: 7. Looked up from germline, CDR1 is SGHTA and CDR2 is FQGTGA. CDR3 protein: CASSLLGGSFNEQFF. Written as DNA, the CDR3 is TGTGCCAGCAGCTTATTAGGCGGGAGCTTCAATGAGCAGTTCTTC.

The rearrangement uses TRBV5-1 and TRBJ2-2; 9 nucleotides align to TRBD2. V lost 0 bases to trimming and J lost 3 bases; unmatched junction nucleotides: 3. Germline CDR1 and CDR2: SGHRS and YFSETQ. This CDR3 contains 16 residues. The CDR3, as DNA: TGCGCCAGCAGCTTGGTAGCGGGGGCCTACACCGGGGAGCTGTTTTTT. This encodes CASSLVAGAYTGELFF.

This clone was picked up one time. Here the CDR3 reads CASSPIGGASSYEQYF. The CDR3 DNA is TGTGCCAGCAGTCCCATAGGAGGGGCTAGCTCCTACGAGCAGTACTTC. The chain is built from TRBV27 and TRBJ2-7, with TRBD2 as a possible D gene (6 bases). The CDR3 spans 16 residues. Germline V CDR1 and CDR2: MNHEY, SMNVEV (reference sequence). V lost 5 bases and J lost 0, with 17 bases in between.

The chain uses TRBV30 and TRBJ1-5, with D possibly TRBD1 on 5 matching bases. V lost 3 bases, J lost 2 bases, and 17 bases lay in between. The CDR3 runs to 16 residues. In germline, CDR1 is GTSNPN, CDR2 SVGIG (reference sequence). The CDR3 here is CAWSPTRTLGNQPQHF. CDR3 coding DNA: TGTGCCTGGAGCCCCACCCGGACACTGGGCAATCAGCCCCAGCATTTT.

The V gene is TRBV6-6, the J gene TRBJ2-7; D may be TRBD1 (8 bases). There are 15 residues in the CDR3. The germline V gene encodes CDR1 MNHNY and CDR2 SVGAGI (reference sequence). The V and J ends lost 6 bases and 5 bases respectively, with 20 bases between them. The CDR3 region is CASSRSGTGAHEQYF. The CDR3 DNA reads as TGTGCCAGCAGCCGGAGCGGGACAGGTGCCCACGAGCAGTACTTC.

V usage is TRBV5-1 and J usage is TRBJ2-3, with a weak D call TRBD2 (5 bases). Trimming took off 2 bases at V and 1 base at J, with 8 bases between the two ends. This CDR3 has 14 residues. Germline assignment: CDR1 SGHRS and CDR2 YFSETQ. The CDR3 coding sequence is TGCGCCAGCAGCTTAGGTAGCGGCACAGATACGCAGTATTTT. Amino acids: CASSLGSGTDTQYF.

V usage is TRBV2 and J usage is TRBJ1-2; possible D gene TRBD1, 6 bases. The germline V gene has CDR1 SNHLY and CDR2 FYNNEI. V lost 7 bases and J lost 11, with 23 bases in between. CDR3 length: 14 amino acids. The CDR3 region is CASTPRAGEQRYTF. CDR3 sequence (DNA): TGTGCCAGCACCCCCAGGGCAGGGGAACAAAGGTACACCTTC.

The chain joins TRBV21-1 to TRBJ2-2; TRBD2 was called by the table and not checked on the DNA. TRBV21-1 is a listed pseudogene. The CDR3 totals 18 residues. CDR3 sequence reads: CASSKGLASGSSTGELFF. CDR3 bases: TGTGCCAGCAGCAAGGGTTTAGCTAGCGGGAGTTCCACCGGGGAGCTGTTTTTT.

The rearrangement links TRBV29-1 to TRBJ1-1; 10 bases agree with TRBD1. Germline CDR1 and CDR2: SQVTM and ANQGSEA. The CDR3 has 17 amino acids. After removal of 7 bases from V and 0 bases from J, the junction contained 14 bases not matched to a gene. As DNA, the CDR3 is TGCAGCGCGTTGGGGAGGACAGGGGGGTCTATGAACACTGAAGCTTTCTTT. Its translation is CSALGRTGGSMNTEAFF.

The CDR3 coding sequence is TGTGCCAGCAGTTATCGGGAGGGCCGCTACGAGCAGTACTTC. This codes for CASSYREGRYEQYF. The chain uses TRBV6-5 and TRBJ2-7, with 8 bases identical to TRBD2. Unmatched junction bases numbered 4, after V lost 3 bases and J lost 3 bases. The CDR3 is 14 amino acids. Germline V gene data show CDR1 as MNHEY and CDR2 as SVGAGI.

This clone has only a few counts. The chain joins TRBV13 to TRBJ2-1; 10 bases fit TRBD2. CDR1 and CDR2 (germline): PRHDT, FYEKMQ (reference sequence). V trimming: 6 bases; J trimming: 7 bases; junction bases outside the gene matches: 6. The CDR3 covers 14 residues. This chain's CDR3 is CASRISGRRNEQFF. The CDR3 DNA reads TGTGCCAGCAGAATTAGCGGGAGGCGAAATGAGCAGTTCTTC.

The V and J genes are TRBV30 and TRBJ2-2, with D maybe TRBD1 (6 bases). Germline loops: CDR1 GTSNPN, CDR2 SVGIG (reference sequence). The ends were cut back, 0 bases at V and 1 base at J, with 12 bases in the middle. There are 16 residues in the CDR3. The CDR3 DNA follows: TGTGCCTGGAGTGTACAGGGCTCCTTGAACACCGGGGAGCTGTTTTTT. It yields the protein CAWSVQGSLNTGELFF.

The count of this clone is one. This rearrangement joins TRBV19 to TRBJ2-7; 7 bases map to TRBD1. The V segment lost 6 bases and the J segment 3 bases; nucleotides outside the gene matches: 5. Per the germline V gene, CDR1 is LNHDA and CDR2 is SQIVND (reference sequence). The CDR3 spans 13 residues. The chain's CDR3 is CASRGRDSYEQYF. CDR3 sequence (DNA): TGTGCCAGTAGGGGCCGGGACAGCTACGAGCAGTACTTC.

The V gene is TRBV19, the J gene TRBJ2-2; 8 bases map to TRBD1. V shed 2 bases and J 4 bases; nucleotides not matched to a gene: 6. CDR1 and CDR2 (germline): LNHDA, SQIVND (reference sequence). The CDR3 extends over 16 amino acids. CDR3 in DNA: TGTGCCAGTAGTATACCCAGGGGGCATGGCACCGGGGAGCTGTTTTTT. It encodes CASSIPRGHGTGELFF.

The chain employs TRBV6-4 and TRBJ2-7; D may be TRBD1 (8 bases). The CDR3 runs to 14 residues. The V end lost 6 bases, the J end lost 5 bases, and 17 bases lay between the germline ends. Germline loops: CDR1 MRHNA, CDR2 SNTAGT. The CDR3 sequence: CASSGQGGVDEQYF. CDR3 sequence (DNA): TGTGCCAGCAGCGGACAGGGAGGGGTCGACGAGCAGTACTTC.

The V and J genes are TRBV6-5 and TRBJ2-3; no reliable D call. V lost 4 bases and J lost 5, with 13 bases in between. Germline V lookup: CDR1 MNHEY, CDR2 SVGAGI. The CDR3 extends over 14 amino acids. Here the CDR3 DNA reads TGTGCCAGCAGTTTACAAACTCCGGGAGATACGCAGTATTTT. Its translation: CASSLQTPGDTQYF.

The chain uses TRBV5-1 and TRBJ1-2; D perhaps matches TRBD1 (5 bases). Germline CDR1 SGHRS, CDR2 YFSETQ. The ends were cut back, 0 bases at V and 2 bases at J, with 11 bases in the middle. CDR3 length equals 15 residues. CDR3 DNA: TGCGCCAGCAGCTTGGTTTTGACAGTGAACTATGGCTACACCTTC. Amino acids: CASSLVLTVNYGYTF. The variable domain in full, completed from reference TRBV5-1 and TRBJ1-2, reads KAGVTQTPRYLIKTRGQQVTLSCSPISGHRSVSWYQQTPGQGLQFLFEYFSETQRNKGNFPGRFSGRQFSNSRSEMNVSTLELGDSALYLCASSLVLTVNYGYTFGSGTRLTVV.